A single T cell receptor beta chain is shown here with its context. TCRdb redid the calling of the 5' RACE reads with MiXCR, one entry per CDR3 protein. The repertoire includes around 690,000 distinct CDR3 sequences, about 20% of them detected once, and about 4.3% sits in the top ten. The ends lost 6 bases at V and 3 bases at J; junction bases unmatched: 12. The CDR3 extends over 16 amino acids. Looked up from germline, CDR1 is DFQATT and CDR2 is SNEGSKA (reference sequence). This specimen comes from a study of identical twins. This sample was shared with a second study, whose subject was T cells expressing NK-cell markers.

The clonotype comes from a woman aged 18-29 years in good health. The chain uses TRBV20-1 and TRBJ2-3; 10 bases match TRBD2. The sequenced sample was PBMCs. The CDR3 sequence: CSAPRRLAGFTDTQYF. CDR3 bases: TGCAGTGCCCCACGCCGACTAGCGGGTTTTACAGATACGCAGTATTTT.